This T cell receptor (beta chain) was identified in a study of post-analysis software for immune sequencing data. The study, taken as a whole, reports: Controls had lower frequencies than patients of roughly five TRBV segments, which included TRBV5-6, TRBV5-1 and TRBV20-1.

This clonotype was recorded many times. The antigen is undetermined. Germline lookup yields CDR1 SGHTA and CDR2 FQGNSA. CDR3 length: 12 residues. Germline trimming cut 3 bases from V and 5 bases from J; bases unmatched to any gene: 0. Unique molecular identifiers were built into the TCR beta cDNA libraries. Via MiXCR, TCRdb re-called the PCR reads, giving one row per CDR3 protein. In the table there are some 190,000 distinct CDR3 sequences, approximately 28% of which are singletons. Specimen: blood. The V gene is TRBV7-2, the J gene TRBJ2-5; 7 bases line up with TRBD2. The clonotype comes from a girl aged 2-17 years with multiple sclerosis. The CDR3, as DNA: TGTGCCAGCAGCTTTAGCGGGGAGACCCAGTACTTC. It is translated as CASSFSGETQYF.